This T cell receptor beta chain was sequenced for a study of blood T cell repertoires in COVID-19 (dated by TCRdb to the early 2020s). Concerning the study at large: The collaborator samples originated in the United States, Italy and Spain and spanned the acute and convalescent phases of COVID-19. The dataset comprised deeply sampled blood TCRbeta repertoires from subjects exposed to, actively infected with, or recovered from COVID-19. A de-identified subject ID, COVID-19 status, age in years and sex were almost always included in the sample metadata. The repertoires were released in a freely available public database intended as a resource for research on the immune response to SARS-CoV-2. The material from the prospective study consisted of cDNA or gDNA derived from T cells, B-cell-depleted T cells, or PBMCs. Samples came from the ongoing ImmuneRACE study (first 160 participants) plus 1,254 subjects from 6 global collaborators. Where available, HLA class I and class II types were taken from metadata supplied by the sample provider and were not determined by assay-based typing.

For this clone: Its antigen has not been determined. Base-call qualities are not available, and no considerably larger clone is one nucleotide away.

The CDR3 runs 13 residues from the cysteine to the phenylalanine. Only CDR3 DNA remains: 39 bases, in frame from the first base. The V end loses 3 bases and the J end loses 1 base, and a stretch of 10 bases separates them. CDR1 and CDR2 (GTSNPN, SVGIG) derive from the germline V gene (reference sequence). On the study overall, not on this receptor specifically: The amount of clinical and demographic metadata varied by source and participant and was provided uncurated.

TCRbeta CDR3 regions were amplified from genomic DNA by means of the immunoSEQ Assay, a bias-controlled multiplex PCR. Per the original workflow: Within the assay, amplification of reference gene primers was used to estimate how many nucleated cells each sample contained. To quantify the absolute abundance of each unique TCRbeta CDR3 rearrangement, sequence reads were collapsed and filtered. Productive Simpson clonality was computed per sample as the square root of Simpson's diversity index over productive rearrangements. Held by TCRdb, this immuneACCESS table contains in-frame sequences only and omits some clones. Under half of the omission traces to an unresolved V gene where checked; the cause of the rest is unknown. V, J and clone size were drawn from that table, and D and trimming were deduced from the DNA. This sample comprises about 140,000 clones, approximately 90% of them detected only once. The ten most abundant clones make up 5% to 6% of the sample.

Each collaborating institution followed its own protocols to collect whole blood in K2EDTA tubes. For TCRbeta analysis, collaborators shipped samples as frozen whole blood, isolated PBMCs, or DNA extracted from either of those sample types. The V gene is TRBV30 and the J gene is TRBJ2-7; perhaps TRBD2 is the D gene, with 6 bases matching. The clonotype was recovered from a human donor in a cohort sampled during active COVID-19. Sequenced sample: peripheral blood. CDR3 reads: CAWRARGSYEQYF. The DNA is as follows: TGTGCCTGGAGGGCGCGGGGATCCTACGAGCAGTACTTC. With the portions outside the CDR3 filled from the reference TRBV30 and TRBJ2-7 genes, the complete variable region becomes SQTIHQWPATLVQPVGSPLSLECTVEGTSNPNLYWYRQAAGRGLQLLFYSVGIGQISSEVPQNLSASRPQDRQFILSSKKLLLSDSGFYLCAWRARGSYEQYFGPGTRLTVT.